The next 5 T cell receptor beta chains were all read from a single sample in a study of radiotherapy plus CTLA-4 blockade in lung cancer. Generated by immunoSEQ multiplex PCR, the TCRdb table keeps only in-frame clones and is missing some. The data contain around 71,000 clones, less than 85% of them singletons. The source was peripheral blood, collected from a patient treated with radiotherapy plus ipilimumab. All receptors come from a human donor with non-small cell lung cancer whose response to radiotherapy plus ipilimumab could not be evaluated. Some clones in this sample may be carry-over from other donors' samples.

J is TRBJ2-3 and V is TRBV9; D gene ambiguous. CDR3 length equals 14 residues. With 2 bases removed from V and 1 base from J, the gap between germline ends came to 8 bases. Germline CDR1 is SGDLS and CDR2 is YYNGEE. This chain's CDR3 is CASSVAFGTDTQYF. CDR3 nucleotide sequence: TGTGCCAGCAGCGTTGCGTTCGGCACAGATACGCAGTATTTT. The full variable domain, its missing parts supplied by reference TRBV9 and TRBJ2-3, is DSGVTQTPKHLITATGQRVTLRCSPRSGDLSVYWYQQSLDQGLQFLIQYYNGEERAKGNILERFSAQQFPDLHSELNLSSLELGDSALYFCASSVAFGTDTQYFGPGTRLTVL.

The genes are TRBV27 and TRBJ2-7; TRBD2 matches 14 bases. The J segment lost 2 bases and the V segment lost 0 bases, leaving 9 bases of the junction unmatched. The CDR3 is made up of 19 amino acids. Germline V gives CDR1 MNHEY, CDR2 SMNVEV (reference sequence). CDR3 protein: CASSLSPSGTSGGTYEQYF. As DNA, the CDR3 is TGTGCCAGCAGTTTATCGCCCTCCGGGACTAGCGGGGGCACCTACGAGCAGTACTTC.

The rearrangement joins TRBV6-1 to TRBJ1-1; perhaps TRBD1 as D (6 bases). The germline V gene has CDR1 MNHNS and CDR2 SASEGT. The germline V and J ends were trimmed by 6 bases and 1 base, with 9 bases remaining between them. The CDR3 is 13 residues long. The CDR3 protein is CASRQGQNTEAFF. CDR3 sequence (DNA): TGTGCCAGCAGACAGGGTCAGAACACTGAAGCTTTCTTT.

The genes are TRBV29-1 and TRBJ1-6; D is perhaps TRBD1 (5 bases). In germline, CDR1 is SQVTM, CDR2 ANQGSEA. CDR3 length: 15 residues. V was shortened by 8 bases and J by 3 bases, with 17 bases between the two germline ends. The CDR3 is CSPTAGCLYNSPLHF. CDR3 nucleotides: TGCAGCCCTACGGCAGGGTGTCTCTATAATTCACCCCTCCACTTT.

This chain uses TRBV19 with TRBJ1-1; 8 nucleotides match TRBD1. The CDR3 loop spans 15 amino acids. V lost 10 bases, J lost 3 bases, and 13 bases stayed unmatched. CDR1 LNHDA and CDR2 SQIVND come from the germline V gene (reference sequence). The CDR3 bases are TGTGCCACCCAGGACAGGGTTGGCTGGGACACTGAAGCTTTCTTT. Translating it yields CATQDRVGWDTEAFF. Combining the CDR3 with reference TRBV19 and TRBJ1-1 gives the whole variable domain DGGITQSPKYLFRKEGQNVTLSCEQNLNHDAMYWYRQDPGQGLRLIYYSQIVNDFQKGDIAEGYSVSREKKESFPLTVTSAQKNPTAFYLCATQDRVGWDTEAFFGQGTRLTVV.